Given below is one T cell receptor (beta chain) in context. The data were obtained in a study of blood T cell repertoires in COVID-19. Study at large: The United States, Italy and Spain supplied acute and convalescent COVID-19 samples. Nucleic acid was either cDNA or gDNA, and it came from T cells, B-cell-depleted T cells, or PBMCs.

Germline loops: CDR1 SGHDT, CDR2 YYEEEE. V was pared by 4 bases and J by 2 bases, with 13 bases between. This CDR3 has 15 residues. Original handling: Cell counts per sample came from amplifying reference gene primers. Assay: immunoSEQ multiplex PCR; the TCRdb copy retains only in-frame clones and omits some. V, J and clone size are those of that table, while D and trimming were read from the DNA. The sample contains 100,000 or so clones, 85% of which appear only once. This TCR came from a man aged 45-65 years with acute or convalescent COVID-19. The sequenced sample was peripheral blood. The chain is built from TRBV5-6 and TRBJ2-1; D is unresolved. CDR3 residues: CASSADFSAYNEQFF. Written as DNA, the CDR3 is TGTGCCAGCAGCGCGGATTTCAGCGCCTACAATGAGCAGTTCTTC.